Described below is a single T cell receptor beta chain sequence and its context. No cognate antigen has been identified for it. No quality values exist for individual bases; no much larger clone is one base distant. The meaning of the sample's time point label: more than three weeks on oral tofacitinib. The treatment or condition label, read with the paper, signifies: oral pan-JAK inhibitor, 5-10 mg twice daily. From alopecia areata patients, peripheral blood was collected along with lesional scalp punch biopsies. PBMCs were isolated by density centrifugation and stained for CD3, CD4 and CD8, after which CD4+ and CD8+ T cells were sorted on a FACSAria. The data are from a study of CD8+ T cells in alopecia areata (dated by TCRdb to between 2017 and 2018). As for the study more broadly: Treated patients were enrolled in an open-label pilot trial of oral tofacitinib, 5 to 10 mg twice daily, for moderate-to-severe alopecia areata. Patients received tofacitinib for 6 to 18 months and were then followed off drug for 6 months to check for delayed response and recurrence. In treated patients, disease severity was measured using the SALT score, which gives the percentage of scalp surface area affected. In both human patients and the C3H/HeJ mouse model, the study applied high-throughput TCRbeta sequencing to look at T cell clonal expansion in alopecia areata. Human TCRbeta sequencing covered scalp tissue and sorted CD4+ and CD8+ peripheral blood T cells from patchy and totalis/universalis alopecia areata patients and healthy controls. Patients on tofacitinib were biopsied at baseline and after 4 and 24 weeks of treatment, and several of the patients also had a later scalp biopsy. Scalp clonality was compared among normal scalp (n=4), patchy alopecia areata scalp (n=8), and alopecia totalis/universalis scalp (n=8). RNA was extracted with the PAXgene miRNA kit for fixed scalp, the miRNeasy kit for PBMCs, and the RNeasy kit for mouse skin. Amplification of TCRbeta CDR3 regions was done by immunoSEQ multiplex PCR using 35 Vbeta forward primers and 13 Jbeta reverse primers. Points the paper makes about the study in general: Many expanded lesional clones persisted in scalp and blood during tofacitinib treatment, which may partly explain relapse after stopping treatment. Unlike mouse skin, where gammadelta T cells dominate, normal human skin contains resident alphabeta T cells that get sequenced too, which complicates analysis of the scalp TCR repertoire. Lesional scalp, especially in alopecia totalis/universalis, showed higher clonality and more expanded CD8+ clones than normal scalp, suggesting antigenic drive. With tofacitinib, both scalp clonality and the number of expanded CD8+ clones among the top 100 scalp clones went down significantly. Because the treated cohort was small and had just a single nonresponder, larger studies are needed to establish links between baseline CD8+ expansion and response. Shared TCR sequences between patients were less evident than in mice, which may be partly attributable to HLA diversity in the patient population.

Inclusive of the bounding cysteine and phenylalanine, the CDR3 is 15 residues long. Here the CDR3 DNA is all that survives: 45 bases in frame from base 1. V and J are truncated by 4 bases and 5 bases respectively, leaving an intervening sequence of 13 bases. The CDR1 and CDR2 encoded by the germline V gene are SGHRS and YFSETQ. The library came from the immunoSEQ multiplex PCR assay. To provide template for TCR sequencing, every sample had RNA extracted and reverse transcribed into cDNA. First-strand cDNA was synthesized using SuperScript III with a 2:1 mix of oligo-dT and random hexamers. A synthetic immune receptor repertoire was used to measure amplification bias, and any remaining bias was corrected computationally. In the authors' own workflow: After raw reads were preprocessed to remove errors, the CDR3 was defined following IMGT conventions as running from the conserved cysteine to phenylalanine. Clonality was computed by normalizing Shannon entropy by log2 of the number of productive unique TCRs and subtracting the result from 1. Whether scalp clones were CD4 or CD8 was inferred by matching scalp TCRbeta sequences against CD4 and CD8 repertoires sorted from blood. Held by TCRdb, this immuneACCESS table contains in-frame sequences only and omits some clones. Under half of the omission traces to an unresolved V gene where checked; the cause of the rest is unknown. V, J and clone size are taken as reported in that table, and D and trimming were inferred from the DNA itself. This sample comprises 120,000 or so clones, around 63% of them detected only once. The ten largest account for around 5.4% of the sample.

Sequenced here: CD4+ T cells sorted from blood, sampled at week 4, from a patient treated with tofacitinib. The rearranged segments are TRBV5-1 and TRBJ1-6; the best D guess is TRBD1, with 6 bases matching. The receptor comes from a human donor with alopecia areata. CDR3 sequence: CASSRGQWDNSPLHF. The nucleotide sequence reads TGCGCCAGCAGCCGAGGACAGTGGGATAATTCACCCCTCCACTTT. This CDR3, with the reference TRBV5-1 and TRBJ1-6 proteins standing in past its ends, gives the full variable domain KAGVTQTPRYLIKTRGQQVTLSCSPISGHRSVSWYQQTPGQGLQFLFEYFSETQRNKGNFPGRFSGRQFSNSRSEMNVSTLELGDSALYLCASSRGQWDNSPLHFGNGTRLTVT.